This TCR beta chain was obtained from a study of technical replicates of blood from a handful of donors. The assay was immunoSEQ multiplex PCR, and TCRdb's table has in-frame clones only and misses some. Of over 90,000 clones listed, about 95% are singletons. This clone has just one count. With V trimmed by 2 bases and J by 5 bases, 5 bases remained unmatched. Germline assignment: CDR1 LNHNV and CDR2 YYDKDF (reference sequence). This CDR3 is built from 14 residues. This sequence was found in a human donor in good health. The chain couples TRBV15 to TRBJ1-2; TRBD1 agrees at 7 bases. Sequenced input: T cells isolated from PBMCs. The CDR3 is CATSRSQGLYGYTF. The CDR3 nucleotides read TGTGCCACCAGCAGATCACAGGGGCTGTATGGCTACACCTTC. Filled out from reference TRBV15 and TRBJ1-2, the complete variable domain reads DAMVIQNPRYQVTQFGKPVTLSCSQTLNHNVMYWYQQKSSQAPKLLFHYYDKDFNNEADTPDNFQSRRPNTSFCFLDIRSPGLGDTAMYLCATSRSQGLYGYTFGSGTRLTVV.